This entry is about one T cell receptor beta chain. Its antigen is currently unknown. The sample is drawn from a study of PD-L1 blockade in urothelial cancer. About the research overall: Males with urothelial cancer arising in the bladder constituted most of the roughly 30 patients. Blood was evaluated 3 weeks (second dose) and 6 weeks after therapy began. Median T cell yield per blood sample was 120,000 to 150,000 cells.

The data were produced by immunoSEQ multiplex PCR, yet TCRdb's version contains in-frame clones alone and is incomplete. Here the sample spans 100,000 or so clones, about 89% being singletons. This CDR3 comprises 15 residues. V lost 6 bases, J lost 4 bases, and 16 bases lay in between. The germline CDR1 and CDR2 sequences are MDHEN and SYDVKM. Study findings and constraints: Better progression-free and overall survival followed lower pretreatment blood clonality.

The sample in question was PBMCs, obtained around atezolizumab (anti-PD-L1) treatment. The J gene is TRBJ1-5, the V gene TRBV28; TRBD1 might be the D (6 bases). The receptor's source is an elderly woman with urothelial cancer. CDR3 nucleotides: TGTGCCAGCAGGACAGGACAGATCTGGAATCAGCCCCAGCATTTT. It is translated as CASRTGQIWNQPQHF.